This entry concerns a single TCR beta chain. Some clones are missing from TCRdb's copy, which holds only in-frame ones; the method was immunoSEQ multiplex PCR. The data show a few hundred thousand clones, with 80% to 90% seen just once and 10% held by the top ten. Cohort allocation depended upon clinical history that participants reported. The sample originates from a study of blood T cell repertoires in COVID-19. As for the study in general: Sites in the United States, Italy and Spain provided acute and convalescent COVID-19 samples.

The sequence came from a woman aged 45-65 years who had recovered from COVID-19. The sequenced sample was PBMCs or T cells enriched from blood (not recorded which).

In DNA, the CDR3 is TGCGCCAGCAGCCAATATCGACACTCCAATCAGCCCCAGCATTTT. Its translation: CASSQYRHSNQPQHF. The rearrangement uses TRBV4-3 and TRBJ1-5; D gene uncertain. Trimming shortened V by 2 bases and J by 3 bases, and 11 bases separated the two germline ends. The V gene's germline CDR1 is LGHNA and CDR2 YSLEER. This CDR3 has 15 amino acids.